A selection of T cell receptor beta chains follows, all from one sample in a study of CD8 T cells in Susac syndrome. TCRdb re-analysed the immunoSEQ multiplex PCR reads in MiXCR, keeping a single row per CDR3 protein. The data contain fewer than 350,000 distinct CDR3 sequences, over 75% of them singletons. Specimen: CD8+ T cells from PBMCs. The receptors shown here come from a human donor with multiple sclerosis. CDR3s include the opening cysteine and the closing phenylalanine or tryptophan. Each record gives: J gene, V gene, CDR3 protein.

TRBJ1-1 TRBV5-5 CASSAQGKNTEAFF
TRBJ2-3 TRBV7-9 CATHGLAGRGDTQYF
TRBJ2-7 TRBV27 CASYGGYEQYF
TRBJ1-2 TRBV28 CASSFIQGAQGYTF
TRBJ2-7 TRBV5-4 CASSQLAGGSSYEQYF
TRBJ2-5 TRBV9 CASSTQEPGLAGSETQYF
TRBJ1-3 TRBV9 CASSAGSGNTIYF
TRBJ1-1 TRBV27 CAGKNTEAFF
TRBJ1-1 TRBV10-3 CAISDPSGNTEAFF
TRBJ1-1 TRBV7-2 CASSLGLDSVGTEAFF
TRBJ1-2 TRBV5-4 CASSLSTGSDGYTF
TRBJ1-1 TRBV28 CASSLSGMNTEAFF
TRBJ1-2 TRBV4-2 CASSQAGVTLYGYTF
TRBJ2-7 TRBV20-1 CSARVVGYEQYF
TRBJ2-1 TRBV7-9 CASSSTSGNTYNEQFF
TRBJ1-1 TRBV18 CASSPLDPGGTEAFF
TRBJ1-5 TRBV27 CASRPSEGGFHQPQHF
TRBJ1-5 TRBV15 CATSTYGSQASNQPQHF
TRBJ1-1 TRBV12-3/TRBV12-4 CASTYWGGANTEAFF
TRBJ1-3 TRBV10-3 CATRLEGTPGNTIYF
TRBJ1-5 TRBV19 CASSILDSNQPQHF
TRBJ1-2 TRBV10-2 CASRPPGTGTYGYTF
TRBJ2-7 TRBV15 CATSRADNYEQYF